Below, 5 T cell receptor beta chains from the same sample are listed, as sequenced in a study of human T cells and chemical hapten exposure. Via MiXCR, TCRdb re-called the RACE reads, giving one row per CDR3 protein. The table includes more than 85,000 distinct CDR3 sequences, roughly a third detected once. Documented time point: patch test 3, about 24 weeks after DPC sensitization. Specified treatment: therapeutic diphenylcyclopropenone sensitization with weekly scalp DPC. The sequenced sample was whole blood, obtained in connection with sensitization to the hapten diphenylcyclopropenone (DPC). These receptors all stem from a man aged 40-49 years with alopecia areata. Some clones in this sample may be carry-over from other donors' samples.

V is TRBV12-3 or TRBV12-4 and J is TRBJ2-7; the D gene is possibly TRBD2 (6 bases). This CDR3 has 13 residues. Trimming left V 7 bases short and J 0 bases short, with 10 bases between. The CDR3 DNA reads TGTGCCAGCAAGAGGCGGGACTCCTACGAGCAGTACTTC. The encoded protein is CASKRRDSYEQYF.

The chain links TRBV28 to TRBJ2-7; 7 bases agree with TRBD2. Germline V gene data show CDR1 as MDHEN and CDR2 as SYDVKM. This CDR3 is built from 13 residues. V lost 7 bases to trimming and J lost 2 bases; unmatched junction nucleotides: 5. The CDR3 is CASTEGGAYEQYF. DNA of the CDR3: TGTGCCAGCACCGAGGGAGGGGCCTACGAGCAGTACTTC.

This clonotype was detected only a few times. V usage is TRBV4-3 and J usage is TRBJ2-1, with unresolved D. CDR3 length equals 14 residues. Per the germline V gene, CDR1 is LGHNA and CDR2 is YSLEER. The V gene lost 0 bases and the J gene lost 9 bases, with 12 bases spanning the gap. CDR3 nucleotide sequence: TGCGCCAGCAGCCAAGAAGCCGGGTTGGGTGAGCAGTTCTTC. This encodes CASSQEAGLGEQFF.

The chain recombines TRBV2 with TRBJ1-4; 8 bases agree with TRBD1. CDR1 is SNHLY and CDR2 is FYNNEI in the germline V gene. The V segment lost 5 bases and the J segment 5 bases; nucleotides outside the gene matches: 1. There are 13 residues in the CDR3. CDR3 sequence reads: CASSRQGNEKLFF. The CDR3 DNA reads TGTGCCAGCAGTAGACAGGGGAATGAAAAACTGTTTTTT.

The V gene is TRBV28, the J gene TRBJ2-3; 7 nucleotides match TRBD2. Trimming cost V 3 bases and J 1 base; bases outside gene matches: 4. CDR1 is MDHEN and CDR2 is SYDVKM in the germline V gene. The CDR3 length is 15 residues. CDR3 sequence reads: CASSFMAGGTDTQYF. The CDR3 DNA sequence: TGTGCCAGCAGTTTCATGGCGGGAGGCACAGATACGCAGTATTTT.